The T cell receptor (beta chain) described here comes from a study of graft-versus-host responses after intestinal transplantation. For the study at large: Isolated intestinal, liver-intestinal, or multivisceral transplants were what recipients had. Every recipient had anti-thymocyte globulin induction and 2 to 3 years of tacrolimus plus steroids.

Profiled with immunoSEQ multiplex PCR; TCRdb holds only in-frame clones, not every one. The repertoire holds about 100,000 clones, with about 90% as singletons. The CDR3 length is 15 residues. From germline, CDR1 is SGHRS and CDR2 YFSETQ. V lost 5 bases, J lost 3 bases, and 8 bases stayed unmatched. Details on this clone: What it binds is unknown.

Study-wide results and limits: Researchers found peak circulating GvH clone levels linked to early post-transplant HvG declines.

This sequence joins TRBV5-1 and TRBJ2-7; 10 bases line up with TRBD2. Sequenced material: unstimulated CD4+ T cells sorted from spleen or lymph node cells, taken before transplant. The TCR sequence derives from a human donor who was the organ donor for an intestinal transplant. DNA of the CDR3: TGCGCCAGCAGAGGAGGACTAGCGGATTACTACGAGCAGTACTTC. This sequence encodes CASRGGLADYYEQYF.